This T cell receptor beta chain was captured in a study of cytomegalovirus exposure and HLA in healthy donors. Study-wide points: Analysis performed later found 15,000 or so TCR beta sequences associated with HLA alleles at 0.05 false discovery rate. For most TCR beta V segments, an earlier analysis put the productive rate at about 87% or about 30% of the time. Prediction of most subjects' HLA-A and HLA-B alleles by TCR beta sequences was reportedly accurate.

Points on this clone: Its specificity is unknown.

Donors in the study were healthy people who gave bone marrow. This CDR3 contains 14 residues. The PCR contained 60 Vbeta and 13 Jbeta primers. Clones were sequenced by immunoSEQ multiplex PCR, and TCRdb holds only the in-frame ones, with some missing. The table lists 95,000 to 150,000 clones, roughly 72% of them singletons, with 4% in the top ten. What was sequenced was PBMCs. The sequence derives from a man in his forties in good health and CMV-seropositive. The rearrangement uses TRBV12-2 and TRBJ1-2; TRBD1, as called in the table, went unchecked against the DNA. TRBV12-2 is described as a pseudogene. The CDR3 protein is CASRLEVGGPGYTF. The CDR3 coding sequence is TGTGCAAGTCGCTTAGAGGTGGGTGGGCCTGGCTACACCTTC.